The 16 T cell receptor beta chains given below trace back to one sample, sequenced in a study of identical twins. Via MiXCR, TCRdb re-called the 5' RACE reads, giving one row per CDR3 protein. The sample gives approximately 550,000 distinct CDR3 sequences, approximately 20% of which show up once; around 0.48% is in the top ten. Another study also made use of these data, one on yellow fever vaccine responses in identical twins.

Specimen: CD4+ T cells sorted from blood. The receptor source for this set is a woman aged 18-30 years in good health.

CDR3 DNA: TGTGCCAGCAGCTTGATACAGATGAACACTGAAGCTTTCTTT. Protein sequence: CASSLIQMNTEAFF. The chain uses TRBV5-5 and TRBJ1-1; unclear D gene. CDR1 is SGHKS and CDR2 is YYEKEE in the germline V gene (reference sequence). V gave up 1 base and J gave up 0 bases, with 7 bases separating them. The CDR3 spans 14 residues.

The sample holds a few counts of this clonotype. V gene TRBV12-3 or TRBV12-4 combines with J gene TRBJ2-7, with D perhaps matching TRBD1 or TRBD2 (6 bases each). Trimming shortened V by 3 bases and J by 1 base, and 16 bases separated the two germline ends. This CDR3 has 16 amino acids. The CDR3 is CASSLGGTIDSYEQYF. The CDR3 DNA sequence: TGTGCCAGCAGTTTGGGCGGGACAATTGATTCCTACGAGCAGTACTTC.

This clonotype was seen a handful of times. This chain connects TRBV10-3 to TRBJ2-5; TRBD2 matches 12 bases. The CDR3 runs to 15 residues. Germline V gene data show CDR1 as ENHRY and CDR2 as SYGVKD. The trim removed 5 bases at V and 3 bases at J, leaving 4 bases unmatched. The CDR3 bases are TGTGCCATCAGTCAGAGGACTAGCGGGGAAGAGACCCAGTACTTC. Amino acids: CAISQRTSGEETQYF.

The chain links TRBV19 to TRBJ2-2, with 7 nucleotides matching TRBD1. The CDR3 extends over 14 amino acids. With V trimmed by 6 bases and J by 9 bases, 10 bases remained unmatched. The germline gives CDR1 LNHDA, CDR2 SQIVND (reference sequence). The CDR3, as DNA: TGTGCCAGTAGCCAACGACAGGGCCTCAGGGAGCTGTTTTTT. Amino acid sequence: CASSQRQGLRELFF.

The chain combines TRBV12-3 or TRBV12-4 with TRBJ2-5, with a weak D call TRBD2 (5 bases). V was cut by 1 base and J by 6 bases, with 12 bases left in between. This CDR3 is built from 14 residues. The CDR3 reads CASSLGASRKTQYF. In nucleotides, the CDR3 is TGTGCCAGCAGTTTAGGAGCTAGCAGGAAGACCCAGTACTTC.

A few counts support this clonotype. The CDR3 protein is CASSSYGGLSSYNEQFF. In DNA, the CDR3 is TGCGCCAGCAGTTCCTACGGGGGGTTAAGCTCCTACAATGAGCAGTTCTTC. The rearrangement uses TRBV5-1 and TRBJ2-1; TRBD2 matches 7 bases. Per the germline V gene, CDR1 is SGHRS and CDR2 is YFSETQ. The V and J ends lost 5 bases and 0 bases, in that order; junction bases with no gene match: 11. The CDR3 is made up of 17 amino acids. The full variable domain, its missing parts supplied by reference TRBV5-1 and TRBJ2-1, is KAGVTQTPRYLIKTRGQQVTLSCSPISGHRSVSWYQQTPGQGLQFLFEYFSETQRNKGNFPGRFSGRQFSNSRSEMNVSTLELGDSALYLCASSSYGGLSSYNEQFFGPGTRLTVL.

The chain employs TRBV3-1 and TRBJ1-1, with D possibly TRBD1 on 5 matching bases. Trimming stripped 1 base from V and 3 bases from J, with 9 bases between. The germline gives CDR1 LGHDT, CDR2 YNNKEL (reference sequence). The CDR3 loop spans 14 amino acids. The CDR3 nucleotides are TGTGCCAGCAGCCAAGGGGGCAAACACACTGAAGCTTTCTTT. This sequence encodes CASSQGGKHTEAFF.

V usage is TRBV11-3 and J usage is TRBJ2-2; perhaps TRBD1 as D (6 bases). This CDR3 comprises 17 residues. Trimming took 3 bases from V and 1 from J, leaving 15 bases between them. CDR1 is SGHNT, CDR2 YENEEA, per germline. The CDR3 loop is CASSFAGTSMNTGELFF. The CDR3 DNA reads TGTGCCAGCAGCTTTGCCGGGACATCGATGAACACCGGGGAGCTGTTTTTT. The full variable domain, rest sourced from reference TRBV11-3 and TRBJ2-2, is EAGVVQSPRYKIIEKKQPVAFWCNPISGHNTLYWYLQNLGQGPELLIRYENEEAVDDSQLPKDRFSAERLKGVDSTLKIQPAELGDSAVYLCASSFAGTSMNTGELFFGEGSRLTVL.

This chain connects TRBV7-2 to TRBJ1-1, with unresolved D. V was cut by 4 bases and J by 6 bases, with 12 bases left in between. The length of the CDR3 is 13 residues. CDR1 and CDR2 (germline): SGHTA, FQGNSA. The CDR3 is CASSWPNVPEAFF. The CDR3 DNA sequence: TGTGCCAGCAGCTGGCCCAACGTCCCTGAAGCTTTCTTT. Full variable domain (rest looked up from reference TRBV7-2 and TRBJ1-1): GAGVSQSPSNKVTEKGKDVELRCDPISGHTALYWYRQSLGQGLEFLIYFQGNSAPDKSGLPSDRFSAERTGGSVSTLTIQRTQQEDSAVYLCASSWPNVPEAFFGQGTRLTVV.

The genes are TRBV11-1 and TRBJ2-7, with D possibly being TRBD2 (5 bases). The CDR3 extends over 13 amino acids. V lost 6 bases, J lost 2 bases, and 11 bases lay in between. Germline V gene sequence: CDR1 SGHAT, CDR2 FQDESV (reference sequence). The CDR3 here is CASRARGTYEQYF. The CDR3 DNA reads as TGTGCCAGCAGGGCCCGGGGAACCTACGAGCAGTACTTC.

This clonotype was observed at least ten times. V and J are TRBV5-1 and TRBJ2-3; TRBD2 matches 9 bases. The CDR3 length is 15 residues. V lost 4 bases to trimming and J lost 4 bases; unmatched junction nucleotides: 7. Germline CDR1 is SGHRS and CDR2 is YFSETQ. The CDR3 nucleotides read TGCGCCAGCAGCCTTGCCGGGACTAGCCCAGATACGCAGTATTTT. Translated, it gives CASSLAGTSPDTQYF.

V is TRBV20-1 and J is TRBJ2-5, with D possibly called TRBD1 or TRBD2 (5 bases each). Trimming removed 3 bases from V and 3 bases from J, with 11 bases in between. The germline gives CDR1 DFQATT, CDR2 SNEGSKA (reference sequence). This CDR3 region has 13 residues. This CDR3 reads CSARTGREETQYF. CDR3 DNA sequence: TGCAGTGCTAGGACGGGACGGGAAGAGACCCAGTACTTC.

This clonotype occurred a few times. This sequence joins TRBV9 and TRBJ2-1; unclear D gene. This CDR3 spans 13 amino acids. V was pared by 4 bases and J by 5 bases, with 10 bases between. Looked up from germline, CDR1 is SGDLS and CDR2 is YYNGEE. CDR3 sequence: CASSPMWDNEQFF. The CDR3 nucleotides read TGTGCCAGCAGCCCAATGTGGGACAATGAGCAGTTCTTC. Full variable domain (rest looked up from reference TRBV9 and TRBJ2-1): DSGVTQTPKHLITATGQRVTLRCSPRSGDLSVYWYQQSLDQGLQFLIQYYNGEERAKGNILERFSAQQFPDLHSELNLSSLELGDSALYFCASSPMWDNEQFFGPGTRLTVL.

The J gene is TRBJ2-2, the V gene TRBV20-1, with 10 positions matching TRBD2. Germline V gene lookup returns CDR1 DFQATT and CDR2 SNEGSKA (reference sequence). The CDR3 covers 15 residues. The V gene end was trimmed by 6 bases and the J gene end by 3 bases; junction bases not matched to a gene: 7. The CDR3 region has the DNA TGCAGTGCCGGGGGAGCGGGAGGGTACACCGGGGAGCTGTTTTTT. This sequence encodes CSAGGAGGYTGELFF.

The chain uses TRBV3-1 and TRBJ2-1, with 7 bases that match TRBD2. CDR3 length: 20 residues. CDR1 and CDR2 (germline): LGHDT, YNNKEL (reference sequence). V was pared by 2 bases and J by 0 bases, with 16 bases of the junction left unmatched. CDR3 loop: CASSQKGPGGYQSSYNEQFF. CDR3 DNA sequence: TGTGCCAGCAGCCAAAAAGGGCCCGGGGGGTACCAGAGCTCCTACAATGAGCAGTTCTTC.

This chain joins TRBV2 and TRBJ2-2; no clear D. The CDR3 totals 12 residues. Trimming left V 3 bases short and J 6 bases short, with 5 bases between. The germline V gene has CDR1 SNHLY and CDR2 FYNNEI. CDR3: CASSDSPGELFF. The CDR3 DNA reads TGTGCCAGCAGTGATTCTCCCGGGGAGCTGTTTTTT.